This T cell receptor beta chain was obtained from a study of CD4 T cells in relation to SARS-CoV-2 and coronaviruses. Sequencing was performed with immunoSEQ multiplex PCR; in TCRdb, only in-frame clones are kept and a portion is missing. This table has 25,000 or so clones, about two thirds appearing once. CD4+ T cells from unexposed donors were obtained before the COVID-19 pandemic (2011-2018). Isolation of CD4+ T cells took place after approximately 10 days in culture. This clone was seen a handful of times. Antigen unknown. V shed 2 bases and J shed 4 bases, with 12 bases lying between them. In germline, CDR1 is SEHNR, CDR2 FQNEAQ (reference sequence). The length of the CDR3 is 16 residues.

The clonotype comes from a human donor in good health. Source material: CD4+ T cells from PBMCs, cultured in vitro. V gene TRBV7-9 combines with J gene TRBJ2-6; either TRBD1 or TRBD2 may supply D (5 bases each). The CDR3 reads CASSLFGASGANVLTF. The CDR3 coding sequence is TGTGCCAGCAGCTTATTCGGGGCCTCCGGGGCCAACGTCCTGACTTTC.